This note documents a single T cell receptor (beta chain) sequence. The data stem from a study of blood T cell repertoires in COVID-19. Clones were sequenced by immunoSEQ multiplex PCR, and TCRdb holds only the in-frame ones, with some missing. This table holds some 110,000 clones, 71% found once. Per germline, CDR1 SGHRS and CDR2 YFSETQ. V lost 4 bases and J lost 2, with 16 bases in between. The CDR3 runs 16 residues. The V gene is TRBV5-1, the J gene TRBJ1-5; D gene unclear. This TCR came from a human donor with acute or convalescent COVID-19. The donor label of this sample is uncertain. Sequencing was done on a sample of peripheral blood. The CDR3 reads CASSPGVRRGNQPQHF. CDR3 DNA sequence: TGCGCCAGCAGCCCCGGGGTGCGTAGAGGCAATCAGCCCCAGCATTTT. Based on the CDR3 plus reference TRBV5-1 and TRBJ1-5, the full variable domain is KAGVTQTPRYLIKTRGQQVTLSCSPISGHRSVSWYQQTPGQGLQFLFEYFSETQRNKGNFPGRFSGRQFSNSRSEMNVSTLELGDSALYLCASSPGVRRGNQPQHFGDGTRLSIL.